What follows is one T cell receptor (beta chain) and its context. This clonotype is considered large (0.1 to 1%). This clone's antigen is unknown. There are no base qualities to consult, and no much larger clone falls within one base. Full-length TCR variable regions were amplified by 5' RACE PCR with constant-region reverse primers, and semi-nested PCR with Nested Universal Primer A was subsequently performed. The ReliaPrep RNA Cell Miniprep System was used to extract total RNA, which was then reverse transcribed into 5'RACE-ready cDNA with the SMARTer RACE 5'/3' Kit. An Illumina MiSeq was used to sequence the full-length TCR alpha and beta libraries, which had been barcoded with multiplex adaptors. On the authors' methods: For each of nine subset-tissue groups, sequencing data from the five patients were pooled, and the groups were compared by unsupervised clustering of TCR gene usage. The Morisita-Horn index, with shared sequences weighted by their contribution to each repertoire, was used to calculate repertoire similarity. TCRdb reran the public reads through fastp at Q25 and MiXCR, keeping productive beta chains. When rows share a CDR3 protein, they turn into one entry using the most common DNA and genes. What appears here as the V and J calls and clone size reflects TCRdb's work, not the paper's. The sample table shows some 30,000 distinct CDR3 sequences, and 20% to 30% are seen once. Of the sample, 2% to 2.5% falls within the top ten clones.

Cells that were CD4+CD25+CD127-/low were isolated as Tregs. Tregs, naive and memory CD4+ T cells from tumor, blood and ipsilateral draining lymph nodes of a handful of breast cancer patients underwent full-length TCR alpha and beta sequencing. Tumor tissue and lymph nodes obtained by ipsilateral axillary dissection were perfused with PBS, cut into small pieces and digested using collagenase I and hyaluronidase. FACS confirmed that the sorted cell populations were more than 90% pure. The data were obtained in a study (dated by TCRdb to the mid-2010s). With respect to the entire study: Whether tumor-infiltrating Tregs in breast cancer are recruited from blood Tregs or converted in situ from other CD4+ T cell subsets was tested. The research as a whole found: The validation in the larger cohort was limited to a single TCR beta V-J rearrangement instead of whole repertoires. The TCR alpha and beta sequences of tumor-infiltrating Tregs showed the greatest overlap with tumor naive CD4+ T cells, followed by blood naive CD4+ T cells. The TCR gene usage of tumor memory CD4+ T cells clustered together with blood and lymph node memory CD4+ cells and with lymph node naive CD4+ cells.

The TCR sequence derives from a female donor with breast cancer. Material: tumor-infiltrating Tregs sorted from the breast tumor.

The DNA sequence reads TGTGCCAGCAGCCCCGCCGGGACTAGAAATGAGCAGTTCTTC. The translation is CASSPAGTRNEQFF. This chain is built from TRBV7-9 and TRBJ2-1, with TRBD2 identical over 8 junction bases. There are 14 amino acids in the CDR3, from cysteine to phenylalanine inclusive. The DNA shown is the 42-base CDR3, in frame from base 1. After removal of 5 bases from V and 7 bases from J, the junction retains 7 bases not matched to a gene. The germline V gene (reference sequence) sets CDR1 to SEHNR and CDR2 to FQNEAQ.